This T cell receptor beta chain was identified during a study of T cells in Graves' hyperthyroidism and ophthalmopathy. Using RNA transcripts as the source, TCR beta CDR3 regions were amplified. The TCR CDR3 first-round RT-PCR relied on the HTBI primer set. TCRdb processed the multiplex PCR reads anew with MiXCR; each CDR3 protein has one entry. The sample holds more than 300,000 distinct CDR3 sequences; about 18% are singletons and the top ten take about a third. In this sample, this clonotype turned up a few times. Germline CDR1 and CDR2: MDHEN and SYDVKM. V gave up 1 base and J gave up 3 bases; unmatched junction bases: 7. The CDR3 loop spans 16 amino acids.

Sequenced sample: blood. The receptor's source is a woman in her thirties with Graves' hyperthyroidism that later progressed to Graves' ophthalmopathy. The rearrangement joins TRBV28 to TRBJ1-2; 8 bases map to TRBD1. CDR3 bases: TGTGCCAGCAGTTTATCCCGACAGGGGCGGGACTATGGCTACACCTTC. Protein: CASSLSRQGRDYGYTF.